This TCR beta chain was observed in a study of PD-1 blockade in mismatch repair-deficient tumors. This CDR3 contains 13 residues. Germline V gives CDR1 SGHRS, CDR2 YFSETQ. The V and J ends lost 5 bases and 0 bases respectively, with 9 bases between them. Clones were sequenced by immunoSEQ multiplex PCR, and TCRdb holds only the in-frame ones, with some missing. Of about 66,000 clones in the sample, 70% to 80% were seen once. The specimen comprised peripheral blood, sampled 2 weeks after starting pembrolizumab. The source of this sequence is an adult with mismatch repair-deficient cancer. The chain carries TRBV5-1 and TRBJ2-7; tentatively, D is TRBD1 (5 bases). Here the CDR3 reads CASSGASSYEQYF. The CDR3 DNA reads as TGCGCCAGCAGTGGGGCTAGCTCCTACGAGCAGTACTTC.